This T cell receptor beta chain was obtained from a study of shared clonotypes between healthy human individuals. Across the study: The cohort had a couple of women and a few men, ages 18 to 49. Study-wide points: The naive CD4 repertoires of a few donors were compared, and around 4.7% of clonotypes were shared. Non-shared clonotypes were found to have lower generation probabilities than the clonotypes that were shared by all four of the sorted-subset donors. Represented diversity, genetic and exposure-history alike, was limited by few donors.

Per germline, CDR1 SGHRS and CDR2 YFSETQ. CDR3 length: 17 residues. J was trimmed by 0 bases and V by 0 bases; bases with no gene match: 1. About this clone: Its antigen is not identified.

The data were produced by immunoSEQ multiplex PCR, yet TCRdb's version contains in-frame clones alone and is incomplete. The profile shows about 960,000 clones, 76% of them singletons. The sample taken for sequencing was memory CD4+ T cells sorted from blood. The subset: CD45RA-negative fraction. The chain recombines TRBV5-1 with TRBJ2-4; 12 bases agree with TRBD2. The TCR originated in a young man in good health. CDR3 nucleotides: TGCGCCAGCAGCTTGGAGGGACTAGCGGGAGCCAAAAACATTCAGTACTTC. Protein product: CASSLEGLAGAKNIQYF. Full variable domain (outside the CDR3, taken from reference TRBV5-1 and TRBJ2-4): KAGVTQTPRYLIKTRGQQVTLSCSPISGHRSVSWYQQTPGQGLQFLFEYFSETQRNKGNFPGRFSGRQFSNSRSEMNVSTLELGDSALYLCASSLEGLAGAKNIQYFGAGTRLSVL.